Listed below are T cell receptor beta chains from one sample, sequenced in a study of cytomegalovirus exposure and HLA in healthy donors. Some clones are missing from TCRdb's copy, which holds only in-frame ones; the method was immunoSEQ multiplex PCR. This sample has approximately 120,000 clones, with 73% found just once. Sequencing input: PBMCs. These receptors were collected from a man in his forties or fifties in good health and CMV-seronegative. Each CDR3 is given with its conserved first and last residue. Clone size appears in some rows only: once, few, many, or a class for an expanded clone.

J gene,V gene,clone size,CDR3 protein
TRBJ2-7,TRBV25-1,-,CASSELGEAYEQYF
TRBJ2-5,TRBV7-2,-,CASSPGPPWRETQYF
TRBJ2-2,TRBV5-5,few,CASSPEAVTGELFF
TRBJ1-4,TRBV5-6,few,CASSLGSNEKLFF
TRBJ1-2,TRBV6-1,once,CASSAMGGSRGYTF
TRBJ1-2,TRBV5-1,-,CASSLGYKGDGYTF
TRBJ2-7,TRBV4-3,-,CASSQDGDRGREQYF
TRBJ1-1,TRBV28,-,CASKIPGDGNTEAFF
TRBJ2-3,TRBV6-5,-,CASSYGLAGDTDTQYF
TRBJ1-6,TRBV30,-,CAWSVRGSGNSPLHF
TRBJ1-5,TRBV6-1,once,CASYKDRGNQPQHF
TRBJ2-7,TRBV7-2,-,CASSLAGRVPLEQYF
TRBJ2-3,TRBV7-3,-,CASSLIAGGDTQYF
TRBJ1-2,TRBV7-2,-,CASSFDSIYGYTF
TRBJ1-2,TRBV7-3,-,CASSSTGDGYGYTF
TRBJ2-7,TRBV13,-,CASSLRAGPSYEQYF
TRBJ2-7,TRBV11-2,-,CASSLSFGTELYEQYF
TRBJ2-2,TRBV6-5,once,CASTEMPPGELFF